One sample yielded the 16 T cell receptor beta chains listed below, sequenced in a study of blood T cell repertoires in COVID-19. Assay used: immunoSEQ multiplex PCR; TCRdb lists only in-frame clones, some missing. The sample carries some 270,000 clones, more than 85% recorded once. Sequencing was done on a sample of peripheral blood. These TCRs come from a man aged 25-45 years with acute or convalescent COVID-19.

This clone has just one count. The chain recombines TRBV7-2 with TRBJ1-5, with D perhaps matching TRBD1 (6 bases). Looked up from germline, CDR1 is SGHTA and CDR2 is FQGNSA. With 5 bases removed from V and 2 bases from J, the gap between germline ends came to 13 bases. The CDR3 covers 15 residues. The DNA of the CDR3 is TGTGCCAGCAGCCGCAGAGGGGGAGGCAATCAGCCCCAGCATTTT. Protein product: CASSRRGGGNQPQHF.

V and J are TRBV6-4 and TRBJ2-5; the match to TRBD2 covers 9 bases. Germline assignment: CDR1 MRHNA and CDR2 SNTAGT. V shed 3 bases and J 0 bases; nucleotides not matched to a gene: 2. This CDR3 has 15 residues. For the CDR3, the DNA is TGTGCCAGCAGTGAGAGCGGGGGGAACCAAGAGACCCAGTACTTC. Protein product: CASSESGGNQETQYF.

The chain links TRBV4-1 to TRBJ1-2; 10 nucleotides match TRBD1. The V gene end was trimmed by 3 bases and the J gene end by 3 bases; junction bases not matched to a gene: 7. Looked up from germline, CDR1 is MGHRA and CDR2 is YSYEKL. This CDR3 is built from 16 residues. CDR3 in amino acids: CASSHISGTGDYGYTF. CDR3 DNA sequence: TGCGCCAGCAGCCATATCTCCGGGACAGGGGACTATGGCTACACCTTC.

The chain carries TRBV18 and TRBJ2-7; 9 bases match TRBD1. CDR3 length: 15 residues. Unmatched junction bases numbered 4, after V lost 0 bases and J lost 4 bases. CDR1 KGHSH and CDR2 LQKENI come from the germline V gene. CDR3 sequence reads: CASSPPDRGPYEQYF. The CDR3 DNA sequence: TGTGCCAGCTCACCACCGGACAGGGGTCCATACGAGCAGTACTTC.

The genes are TRBV6-6 and TRBJ2-5, with 7 bases aligning to TRBD2. The CDR3 is made up of 18 amino acids. The germline V gene encodes CDR1 MNHNY and CDR2 SVGAGI (reference sequence). The trim removed 6 bases at V and 10 bases at J, leaving 26 bases unmatched. The CDR3 sequence is CASSRQPTSSLQRRYQYF. Written as DNA, the CDR3 is TGTGCCAGCAGCCGACAACCGACTAGCAGCCTGCAGCGTCGTTACCAGTACTTC.

The chain carries TRBV7-6 and TRBJ2-5; 11 bases are shared with TRBD2. Germline trimming cut 5 bases from V and 2 bases from J; bases unmatched to any gene: 7. The germline CDR1 and CDR2 sequences are SGHVS and FNYEAQ. The CDR3 totals 16 residues. The CDR3 loop is CASSNMGTSGQETQYF. CDR3 sequence (DNA): TGTGCCAGCAGCAATATGGGGACTAGCGGTCAAGAGACCCAGTACTTC. Supplemented by reference TRBV7-6 and TRBJ2-5, the full variable domain reads GAGVSQSPRYKVTKRGQDVALRCDPISGHVSLYWYRQALGQGPEFLTYFNYEAQQDKSGLPNDRFSAERPEGSISTLTIQRTEQRDSAMYRCASSNMGTSGQETQYFGPGTRLLVL.

The V and J genes are TRBV28 and TRBJ1-2; 9 bases agree with TRBD1. Trimming took 3 bases from V and 7 from J; bases not matched to a gene: 9. This CDR3 spans 15 amino acids. In germline, CDR1 is MDHEN, CDR2 SYDVKM. The CDR3 DNA sequence: TGTGCCAGCAGTTTGGGGGACAGGGTATGGGCTGGCTACACCTTC. Amino acid sequence: CASSLGDRVWAGYTF.

For this clone: At the DNA level, this CDR3 is encoded by other sequences in the same sample as well. This chain connects TRBV28 to TRBJ1-2; a possible D gene is TRBD1 (6 bases). CDR1 and CDR2 from the germline V gene are MDHEN and SYDVKM. CDR3 length: 13 amino acids. V lost 6 bases and J 4 bases, leaving 12 bases between the germline ends. The CDR3 sequence is CASSPTGGYGYTF. For the CDR3, the DNA is TGTGCCAGCAGCCCGACAGGCGGCTATGGCTACACCTTC.

The genes are TRBV15 and TRBJ1-1; TRBD1 matches at 9 bases. Germline trimming cut 3 bases from V and 7 bases from J; bases unmatched to any gene: 9. The CDR3 runs 15 residues. Germline values: CDR1 LNHNV, CDR2 YYDKDF (reference sequence). CDR3: CATSSGEQGALEAFF. The CDR3 DNA reads TGTGCCACCAGCAGTGGAGAACAGGGGGCTCTTGAAGCTTTCTTT.

The gene calls are TRBV18 and TRBJ1-3, with D possibly being TRBD1 (5 bases). CDR3 length equals 15 residues. The V end was cut by 5 bases, the J end by 0 bases, with 11 bases between. The germline CDR1 and CDR2 sequences are KGHSH and LQKENI. The DNA of the CDR3 is TGTGCCAGCTCAGGACGACAGACCTCTGGAAACACCATATATTTT. Protein product: CASSGRQTSGNTIYF.

CDR3 nucleotides: TGTGCCAGCAGTTACTTAGCGGGCGTTTCGGAGACCCAGTACTTC. It encodes CASSYLAGVSETQYF. The chain couples TRBV6-2 or TRBV6-3 to TRBJ2-5; 7 bases map to TRBD2. V lost 1 base to trimming and J lost 5 bases; unmatched junction nucleotides: 7. This CDR3 has 15 amino acids. Per germline, CDR1 MNHEY and CDR2 SVGEGT.

The genes are TRBV12-3 or TRBV12-4 and TRBJ1-1; D unclear. This CDR3 comprises 12 residues. V shed 6 bases and J shed 3 bases, with 8 bases lying between them. The CDR3 region is CASSPRDTEAFF. CDR3 sequence (DNA): TGTGCCAGCAGCCCGAGGGACACTGAAGCTTTCTTT.

The rearrangement links TRBV5-4 to TRBJ1-5; D is possibly TRBD1 (5 bases). CDR1 and CDR2 (germline): SGHNT, YYREEE (reference sequence). The V and J ends lost 5 bases and 5 bases respectively, with 11 bases between them. The CDR3 totals 13 residues. CDR3 DNA sequence: TGTGCCAGCAGTCAGGGACTTCATCAGCCCCAGCATTTT. Residues: CASSQGLHQPQHF.

This clone was found once. This rearrangement joins TRBV28 to TRBJ2-2; TRBD2 might be the D (5 bases). Trimming removed 5 bases from V and 4 bases from J, with 17 bases in between. The CDR3 spans 16 residues. Per the germline V gene, CDR1 is MDHEN and CDR2 is SYDVKM. CDR3 sequence reads: CASSDPRGYRTGELFF. The CDR3 bases are TGTGCCAGCAGTGACCCTCGAGGGTATCGCACCGGGGAGCTGTTTTTT. The entire variable domain, with the rest obtained from reference TRBV28 and TRBJ2-2, is as follows: DVKVTQSSRYLVKRTGEKVFLECVQDMDHENMFWYRQDPGLGLRLIYFSYDVKMKEKGDIPEGYSVSREKKERFSLILESASTNQTSMYLCASSDPRGYRTGELFFGEGSRLTVL.

The chain is built from TRBV9 and TRBJ2-1; TRBD1 might be the D (5 bases). CDR3 length: 16 residues. Trimming took 0 bases from V and 0 from J, leaving 10 bases between them. CDR1 SGDLS and CDR2 YYNGEE come from the germline V gene. The CDR3 DNA reads TGTGCCAGCAGCGTAGCAGGGCGGAGCTCCTACAATGAGCAGTTCTTC. Protein: CASSVAGRSSYNEQFF.

This chain connects TRBV27 to TRBJ2-7; TRBD2 agrees at 11 bases. Germline V gene lookup returns CDR1 MNHEY and CDR2 SMNVEV (reference sequence). This CDR3 contains 16 residues. With 3 bases clipped from V and 0 bases from J, the junction kept 4 bases outside the gene matches. The CDR3 DNA follows: TGTGCCAGCAGTTTGTCTAGCGGGGGGAGCTCCTACGAGCAGTACTTC. The encoded protein is CASSLSSGGSSYEQYF.